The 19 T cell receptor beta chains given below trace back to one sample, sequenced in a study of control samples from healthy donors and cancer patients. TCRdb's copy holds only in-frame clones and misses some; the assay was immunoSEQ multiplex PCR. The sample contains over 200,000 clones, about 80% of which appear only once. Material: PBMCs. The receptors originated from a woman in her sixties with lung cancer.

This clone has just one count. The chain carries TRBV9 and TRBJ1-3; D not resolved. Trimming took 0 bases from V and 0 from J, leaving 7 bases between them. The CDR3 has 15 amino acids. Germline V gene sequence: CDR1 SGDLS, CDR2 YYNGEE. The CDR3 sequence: CASSVGKSSGNTIYF. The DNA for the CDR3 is TGTGCCAGCAGCGTAGGAAAAAGCTCTGGAAACACCATATATTTT. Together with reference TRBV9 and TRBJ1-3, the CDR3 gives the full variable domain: DSGVTQTPKHLITATGQRVTLRCSPRSGDLSVYWYQQSLDQGLQFLIQYYNGEERAKGNILERFSAQQFPDLHSELNLSSLELGDSALYFCASSVGKSSGNTIYFGEGSWLTVV.

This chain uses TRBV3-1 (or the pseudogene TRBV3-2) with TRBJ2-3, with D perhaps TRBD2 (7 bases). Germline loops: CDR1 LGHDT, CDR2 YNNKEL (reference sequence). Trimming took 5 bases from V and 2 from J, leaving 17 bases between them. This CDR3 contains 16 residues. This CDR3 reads CASSLSPRGATDTQYF. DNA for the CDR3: TGTGCCAGCAGCTTAAGCCCCCGGGGGGCCACAGATACGCAGTATTTT.

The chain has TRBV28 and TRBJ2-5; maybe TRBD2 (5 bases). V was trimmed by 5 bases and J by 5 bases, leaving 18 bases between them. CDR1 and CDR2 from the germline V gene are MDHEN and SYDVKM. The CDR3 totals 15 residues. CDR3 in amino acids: CASSPGGLARETQYF. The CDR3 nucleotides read TGTGCCAGCAGTCCAGGCGGCCTAGCTCGGGAGACCCAGTACTTC. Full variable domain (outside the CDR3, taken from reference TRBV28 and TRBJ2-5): DVKVTQSSRYLVKRTGEKVFLECVQDMDHENMFWYRQDPGLGLRLIYFSYDVKMKEKGDIPEGYSVSREKKERFSLILESASTNQTSMYLCASSPGGLARETQYFGPGTRLLVL.

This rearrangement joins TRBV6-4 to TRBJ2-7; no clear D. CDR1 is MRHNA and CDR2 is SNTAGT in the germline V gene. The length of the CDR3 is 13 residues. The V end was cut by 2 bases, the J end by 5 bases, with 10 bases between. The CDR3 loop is CASSDRLGDEQYF. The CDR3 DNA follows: TGTGCCAGCAGTGACAGGCTAGGAGACGAGCAGTACTTC.

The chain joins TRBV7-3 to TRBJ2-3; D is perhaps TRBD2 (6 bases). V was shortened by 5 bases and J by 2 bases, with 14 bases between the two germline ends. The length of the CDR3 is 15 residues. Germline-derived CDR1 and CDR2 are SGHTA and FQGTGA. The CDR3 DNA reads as TGTGCCAGCAGCCGAACACCGGGGGTCACAGATACGCAGTATTTT. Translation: CASSRTPGVTDTQYF.

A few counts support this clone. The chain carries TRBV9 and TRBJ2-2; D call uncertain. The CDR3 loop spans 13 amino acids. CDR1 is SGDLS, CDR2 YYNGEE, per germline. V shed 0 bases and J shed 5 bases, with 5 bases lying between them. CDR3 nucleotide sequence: TGTGCCAGCAGCGTAGTGGCGACCGGGGAGCTGTTTTTT. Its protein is CASSVVATGELFF.

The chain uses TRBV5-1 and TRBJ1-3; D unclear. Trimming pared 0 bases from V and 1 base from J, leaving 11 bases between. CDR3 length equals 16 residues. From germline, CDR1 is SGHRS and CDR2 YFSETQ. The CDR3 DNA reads TGCGCCAGCAGCTTGGGAGAGGAAGGGTCTGGAAACACCATATATTTT. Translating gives CASSLGEEGSGNTIYF.

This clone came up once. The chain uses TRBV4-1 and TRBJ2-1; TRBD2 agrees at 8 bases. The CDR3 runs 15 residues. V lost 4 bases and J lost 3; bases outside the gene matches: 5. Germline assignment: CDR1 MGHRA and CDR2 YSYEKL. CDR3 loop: CASSPPAGVYNEQFF. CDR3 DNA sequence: TGCGCCAGCAGCCCCCCAGCGGGAGTCTACAATGAGCAGTTCTTC.

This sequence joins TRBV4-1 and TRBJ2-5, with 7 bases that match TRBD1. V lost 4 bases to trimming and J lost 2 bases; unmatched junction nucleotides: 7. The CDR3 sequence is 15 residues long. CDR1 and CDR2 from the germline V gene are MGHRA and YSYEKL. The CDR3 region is CASSPGTAFQETQYF. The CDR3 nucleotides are TGCGCCAGCAGCCCTGGGACAGCCTTTCAAGAGACCCAGTACTTC.

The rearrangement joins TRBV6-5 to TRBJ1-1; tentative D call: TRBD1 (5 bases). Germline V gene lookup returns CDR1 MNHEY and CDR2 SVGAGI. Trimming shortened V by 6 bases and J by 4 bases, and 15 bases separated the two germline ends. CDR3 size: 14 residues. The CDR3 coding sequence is TGTGCCAGCAGGCCAGGGTTCCAAGTCACTGAAGCTTTCTTT. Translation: CASRPGFQVTEAFF.

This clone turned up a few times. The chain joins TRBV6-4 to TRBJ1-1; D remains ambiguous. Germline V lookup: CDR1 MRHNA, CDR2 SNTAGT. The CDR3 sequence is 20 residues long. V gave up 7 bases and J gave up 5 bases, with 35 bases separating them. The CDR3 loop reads CASILRGVNPTLGGGTEAFF. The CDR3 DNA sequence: TGTGCCAGCATCCTCCGTGGGGTGAATCCGACATTAGGCGGAGGTACTGAAGCTTTCTTT.

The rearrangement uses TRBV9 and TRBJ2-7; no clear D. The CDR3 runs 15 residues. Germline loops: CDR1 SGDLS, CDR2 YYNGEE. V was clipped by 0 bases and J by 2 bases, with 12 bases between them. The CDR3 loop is CASSVDPQAAYEQYF. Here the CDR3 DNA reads TGTGCCAGCAGCGTAGACCCCCAAGCAGCCTACGAGCAGTACTTC.

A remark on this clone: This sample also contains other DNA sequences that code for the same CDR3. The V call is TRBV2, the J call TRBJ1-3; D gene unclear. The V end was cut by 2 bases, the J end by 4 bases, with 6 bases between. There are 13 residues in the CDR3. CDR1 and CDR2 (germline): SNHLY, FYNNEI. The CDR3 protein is CASSEMSGNTIYF. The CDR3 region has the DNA TGTGCCAGCAGTGAAATGTCGGGAAACACCATATATTTT.

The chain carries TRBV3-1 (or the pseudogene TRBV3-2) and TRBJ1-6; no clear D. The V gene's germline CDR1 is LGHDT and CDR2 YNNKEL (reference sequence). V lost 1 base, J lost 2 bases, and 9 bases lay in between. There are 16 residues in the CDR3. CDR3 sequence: CASSQASTAYNSPLHF. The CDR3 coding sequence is TGTGCCAGCAGCCAAGCAAGCACCGCCTATAATTCACCCCTCCACTTT.

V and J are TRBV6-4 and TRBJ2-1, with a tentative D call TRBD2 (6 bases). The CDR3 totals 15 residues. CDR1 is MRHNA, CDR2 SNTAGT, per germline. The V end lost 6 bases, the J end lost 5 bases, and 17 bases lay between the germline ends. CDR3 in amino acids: CASRLFAGTNNEQFF. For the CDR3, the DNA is TGTGCCAGCAGATTGTTTGCGGGAACTAACAATGAGCAGTTCTTC.

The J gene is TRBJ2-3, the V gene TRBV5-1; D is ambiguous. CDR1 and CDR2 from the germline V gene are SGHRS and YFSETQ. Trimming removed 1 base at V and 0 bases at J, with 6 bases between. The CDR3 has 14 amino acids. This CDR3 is CASSLRSSTDTQYF. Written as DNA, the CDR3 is TGCGCCAGCAGCTTGCGGTCTAGCACAGATACGCAGTATTTT.

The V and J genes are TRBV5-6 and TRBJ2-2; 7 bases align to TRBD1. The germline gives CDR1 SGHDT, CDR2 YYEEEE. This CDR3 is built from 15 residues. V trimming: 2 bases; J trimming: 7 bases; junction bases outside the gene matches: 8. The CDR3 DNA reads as TGTGCCAGCAGCTTCGATGGACAGGTCGTCGGGGAGCTGTTTTTT. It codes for CASSFDGQVVGELFF.

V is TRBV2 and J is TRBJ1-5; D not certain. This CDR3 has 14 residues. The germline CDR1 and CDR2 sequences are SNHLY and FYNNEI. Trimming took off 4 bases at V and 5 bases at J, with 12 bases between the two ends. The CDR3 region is CASSGRPRHQPQHF. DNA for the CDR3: TGTGCCAGCAGTGGTCGGCCCCGGCATCAGCCCCAGCATTTT.

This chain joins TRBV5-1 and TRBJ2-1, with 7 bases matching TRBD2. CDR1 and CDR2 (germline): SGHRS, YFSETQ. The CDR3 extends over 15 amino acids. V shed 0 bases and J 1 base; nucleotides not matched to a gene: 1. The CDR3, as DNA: TGCGCCAGCAGCTTGGACGGGGGGTCCTACAATGAGCAGTTCTTC. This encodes CASSLDGGSYNEQFF.